A single sample gave rise to the 14 T cell receptor beta chains below, sequenced in a study of blood T cell repertoires in COVID-19. Assay used: immunoSEQ multiplex PCR; TCRdb lists only in-frame clones, some missing. The data show roughly 170,000 clones, about 86% seen once. The sequenced material came from peripheral blood. These receptors were taken from a woman in her 70s with COVID-19, enrolled during active disease.

This clone appeared a single time. The chain is built from TRBV4-2 and TRBJ2-5; a weak D match, TRBD1 (5 bases). The CDR3 sequence is 14 residues long. Trimming left V 0 bases short and J 6 bases short, with 11 bases between. From germline, CDR1 is LGHNA and CDR2 YNFKEQ. The CDR3 spells CASSQDVGDQTQYF. The CDR3 region has the DNA TGTGCCAGCAGCCAAGATGTAGGGGATCAGACCCAGTACTTC.

The CDR3 DNA reads as TGCGCCAGCAGCCAAGTAGGGAGGGGCCGTAATGAAAAACTGTTTTTT. Its protein product is CASSQVGRGRNEKLFF. This sequence joins TRBV4-3 and TRBJ1-4, with a weak D call TRBD1 (5 bases). CDR1 is LGHNA, CDR2 YSLEER, per germline. This CDR3 comprises 16 residues. Trimming took 1 base from V and 4 from J, leaving 13 bases between them.

The chain uses TRBV28 and TRBJ1-6, with 7 bases matching TRBD1. Per germline, CDR1 MDHEN and CDR2 SYDVKM. With 2 bases clipped from V and 9 bases from J, the junction kept 7 bases outside the gene matches. The CDR3 is made up of 15 amino acids. The CDR3 sequence: CASSLGGPGGSPLHF. In nucleotides, the CDR3 is TGTGCCAGCAGTTTAGGTGGGCCAGGGGGTTCACCCCTCCACTTT.

This clone appeared once. This chain uses TRBV4-1 with TRBJ2-7; 7 positions match TRBD2. The ends lost 1 base at V and 4 bases at J; junction bases unmatched: 10. Germline CDR1 reads MGHRA; CDR2 reads YSYEKL. The CDR3 runs 16 residues. CDR3 in amino acids: CASSQVFRLADYEQYF. The CDR3, as DNA: TGCGCCAGCAGCCAAGTTTTCCGACTAGCAGATTACGAGCAGTACTTC.

The chain is built from TRBV3-1 (or the pseudogene TRBV3-2) and TRBJ1-5; the D is unclear. The CDR3 is 14 amino acids. Germline V gene data show CDR1 as LGHDT and CDR2 as YNNKEL (reference sequence). V was cut by 1 base and J by 4 bases, with 8 bases left in between. The DNA for the CDR3 is TGTGCCAGCAGCCAAGCCTCGGGGAATCAGCCCCAGCATTTT. This translates into CASSQASGNQPQHF.

This clone is a singleton in its sample. V is TRBV30 and J is TRBJ2-1, with TRBD2 matching over 8 bases. Germline assignment: CDR1 GTSNPN and CDR2 SVGIG (reference sequence). V dropped 2 bases and J dropped 3; count of bases not matched to a gene: 6. This CDR3 is built from 15 residues. Written as DNA, the CDR3 is TGTGCCTGGAGTACTACCGGGACTAGCTACAATGAGCAGTTCTTC. Residues: CAWSTTGTSYNEQFF.

The V call is TRBV28, the J call TRBJ1-1; no definite D call. This CDR3 has 15 amino acids. Per the germline V gene, CDR1 is MDHEN and CDR2 is SYDVKM. Between the trimmed V and J ends, which lost 6 bases and 0 bases, there was a span of 14 bases. The CDR3 is CASRPRMAMNTEAFF. In DNA, the CDR3 is TGTGCCAGCAGACCCAGAATGGCCATGAACACTGAAGCTTTCTTT.

The V call is TRBV7-3, the J call TRBJ2-3; the D gene is possibly TRBD2 (5 bases). CDR1 and CDR2 (germline): SGHTA, FQGTGA. CDR3 length equals 14 residues. V lost 5 bases, J lost 7 bases, and 16 bases lay in between. In DNA, the CDR3 is TGTGCCAGCAGCCCCCCCAGCGGAGTGCATACGCAGTATTTT. Protein sequence: CASSPPSGVHTQYF.

The gene calls are TRBV15 and TRBJ2-4; perhaps TRBD2 as D (6 bases). The CDR3 runs 18 residues. Trimming took off 0 bases at V and 6 bases at J, with 21 bases between the two ends. Germline CDR1 reads LNHNV; CDR2 reads YYDKDF (reference sequence). DNA for the CDR3: TGTGCCACCAGCAGAGAAGGGCCCGAGGGCGGGAAAAGAAACATTCAGTACTTC. This translates into CATSREGPEGGKRNIQYF.

This chain uses TRBV11-2 with TRBJ1-4; possibly TRBD1 for D (6 bases). The V end was cut by 5 bases, the J end by 2 bases, with 12 bases between. Germline lookup yields CDR1 SGHAT and CDR2 FQNNGV. The CDR3 has 15 residues. The CDR3 nucleotides read TGTGCCAGCAGCCGCCAGGGGCCCACTAATGAAAAACTGTTTTTT. It yields the protein CASSRQGPTNEKLFF.

This clone has only one observation. The rearrangement uses TRBV7-2 and TRBJ2-1, with 10 bases aligning to TRBD2. Trimming cost V 5 bases and J 0 bases; bases outside gene matches: 13. Germline CDR1 SGHTA, CDR2 FQGNSA. CDR3 size: 19 residues. The DNA of the CDR3 is TGTGCCAGCAGCCCAACGGGACTAGCGACCATGAGCTCCTACAATGAGCAGTTCTTC. Its protein product is CASSPTGLATMSSYNEQFF.

This chain joins TRBV6-5 and TRBJ1-5; 9 positions agree with TRBD1. The CDR3 has 13 residues. Germline CDR1 MNHEY, CDR2 SVGAGI. The V segment lost 6 bases and the J segment 7 bases; nucleotides outside the gene matches: 4. The CDR3 DNA sequence: TGTGCCAGCAGCGGACAGGGGTCACAGCCCCAGCATTTT. Protein product: CASSGQGSQPQHF.

The chain is built from TRBV7-3 and TRBJ2-2; 9 bases align to TRBD2. Germline CDR1 SGHTA, CDR2 FQGTGA. The CDR3 extends over 16 amino acids. With V trimmed by 1 base and J by 5 bases, 5 bases remained unmatched. CDR3 sequence: CASSLNSGSGTGELFF. CDR3 in DNA: TGTGCCAGCAGCTTAAATAGCGGGAGTGGGACCGGGGAGCTGTTTTTT.

The table lists this clone with a count of one. V is TRBV4-1 and J is TRBJ2-2; 10 nucleotides match TRBD1. The CDR3 sequence is 15 residues long. V trimming: 3 bases; J trimming: 6 bases; junction bases outside the gene matches: 4. CDR1 and CDR2 (germline): MGHRA, YSYEKL. CDR3 loop: CASSHGQGDSGELFF. DNA for the CDR3: TGCGCCAGCAGCCACGGACAGGGGGATTCCGGGGAGCTGTTTTTT.